A single sample is the source of the 20 T cell receptor beta chains below, sequenced in a study of blood T cells in healthy people across ages. The authors ran a second PCR of 7 to 11 cycles using a sample-barcoded 5' primer and a J-beta primer mix. Each CDR3 protein is one row after TCRdb ran MiXCR on the 5' RACE reads. The sample includes approximately 810,000 distinct CDR3 sequences, more than 25% of them seen just once. The sample consisted of blood. Every receptor here comes from a woman of 80 years or more in good health.

This clonotype has at least ten counts. This chain uses TRBV2 with TRBJ1-2; 7 bases match TRBD1. CDR3 size: 13 residues. Per the germline V gene, CDR1 is SNHLY and CDR2 is FYNNEI. Trimming took 6 bases from V and 1 from J; bases not matched to a gene: 2. CDR3 coding DNA: TGTGCCAGCAGGGGGGACAGTAACTATGGCTACACCTTC. This translates into CASRGDSNYGYTF. The whole variable domain, filled in from reference TRBV2 and TRBJ1-2, reads EPEVTQTPSHQVTQMGQEVILRCVPISNHLYFYWYRQILGQKVEFLVSFYNNEISEKSEIFDDQFSVERPDGSNFTLKIRSTKLEDSAMYFCASRGDSNYGYTFGSGTRLTVV.

As concerns this clonotype: One base away lies a much larger clone, so this may be a sequencing read error. The chain combines TRBV18 with TRBJ2-1, with 7 bases fitting TRBD2. The CDR3 is 16 residues long. The germline CDR1 and CDR2 sequences are KGHSH and LQKENI. The V segment lost 5 bases and the J segment 3 bases; nucleotides outside the gene matches: 10. CDR3 amino acids: CASSTFGAGLYNEQFF. Here the CDR3 DNA reads TGTGCCAGCTCAACCTTTGGAGCGGGGCTCTACAATGAGCAGTTCTTC.

This clonotype has a count of ten or more. The gene calls are TRBV12-3 or TRBV12-4 and TRBJ2-3, with 8 bases fitting TRBD1. The junction had 11 bases not matched to a gene; V was cut back by 3 bases and J by 6 bases. The CDR3 loop spans 16 amino acids. The CDR3 protein is CASSFPKTGDGDTQYF. CDR3 in DNA: TGTGCCAGCAGTTTCCCAAAGACAGGGGACGGGGATACGCAGTATTTT.

A remark on this clonotype: An end of the junction does not agree with germline; a read error may underlie this. This chain joins TRBV6-5 and TRBJ1-2; maybe TRBD1 (6 bases). This CDR3 comprises 18 residues. Germline lookup yields CDR1 MNHEY and CDR2 SVGAGI. CDR3 nucleotide sequence: TGTGCCAGCAGTTACTCGCAAGGGGGGGGATGGACGAACTATGGCCACACCTTC. It is translated as CASSYSQGGGWTNYGHTF.

This clonotype has at least ten counts. The chain carries TRBV20-1 and TRBJ2-3; tentative D call: TRBD2 (5 bases). Germline V gives CDR1 DFQATT, CDR2 SNEGSKA (reference sequence). The CDR3 runs to 12 residues. Trimming shortened V by 3 bases and J by 4 bases, and 8 bases separated the two germline ends. Here the CDR3 DNA reads TGCAGTGCTAGGAGGGTGGCAGATACGCAGTATTTT. Amino acids: CSARRVADTQYF.

The chain carries TRBV4-2 and TRBJ2-2; TRBD2 aligns across 7 bases. CDR1 and CDR2 from the germline V gene are LGHNA and YNFKEQ. CDR3 length: 19 amino acids. The J segment lost 1 base and the V segment lost 0 bases, leaving 11 bases of the junction unmatched. DNA for the CDR3: TGTGCCAGCAGCCAAGAAACAAGGGCGGGAGCAATGAACACCGGGGAGCTGTTTTTT. This gives the protein CASSQETRAGAMNTGELFF.

The V call is TRBV7-2, the J call TRBJ2-5, with TRBD2 identical over 10 bases. CDR1 and CDR2 (germline): SGHTA, FQGNSA. With V trimmed by 0 bases and J by 5 bases, 3 bases remained unmatched. CDR3 size: 15 residues. CDR3 residues: CASSLAGSGGETQYF. CDR3 nucleotide sequence: TGTGCCAGCAGCTTAGCCGGTAGCGGGGGGGAGACCCAGTACTTC.

This clonotype was observed many times. The genes are TRBV10-1 and TRBJ2-5; D may be TRBD1 (6 bases). V dropped 6 bases and J dropped 5 bases, with 13 bases sitting between them. Per the germline V gene, CDR1 is WNHNN and CDR2 is SYGVQD (reference sequence). The length of the CDR3 is 13 residues. The CDR3 is CASSGTTKETQYF. CDR3 bases: TGCGCCAGCAGCGGGACAACCAAGGAGACCCAGTACTTC.

This clonotype occurred many times. The V gene is TRBV6-2 or TRBV6-3, the J gene TRBJ1-5; D is ambiguous. The germline V gene encodes CDR1 MNHEY and CDR2 SVGEGT. The V and J ends lost 5 bases and 4 bases respectively, with 9 bases between them. This CDR3 spans 13 amino acids. The CDR3 reads CASSQKGNQPQHF. The CDR3 DNA reads as TGTGCCAGCAGTCAGAAAGGAAATCAGCCCCAGCATTTT.

The J gene is TRBJ2-7, the V gene TRBV7-9; D is uncertain. Germline-derived CDR1 and CDR2 are SEHNR and FQNEAQ (reference sequence). The ends were cut back, 5 bases at V and 3 bases at J, with 8 bases in the middle. CDR3 length: 12 amino acids. The CDR3: CASSPLIYEQYF. DNA for the CDR3: TGTGCCAGCAGCCCTTTAATCTACGAGCAGTACTTC. Full variable domain (outside the CDR3, taken from reference TRBV7-9 and TRBJ2-7): DTGVSQNPRHKITKRGQNVTFRCDPISEHNRLYWYRQTLGQGPEFLTYFQNEAQLEKSRLLSDRFSAERPKGSFSTLEIQRTEQGDSAMYLCASSPLIYEQYFGPGTRLTVT.

This clonotype has at least ten counts. This chain uses TRBV20-1 with TRBJ1-6; 7 bases agree with TRBD1. This CDR3 has 15 amino acids. Germline values: CDR1 DFQATT, CDR2 SNEGSKA (reference sequence). Trimming at V came to 3 bases and at J to 8 bases, leaving 10 bases not matched to a gene. In DNA, the CDR3 is TGCAGTGCTAGGGGTCCGGGACAGTTTTATTCACCCCTCCACTTT. Its translation: CSARGPGQFYSPLHF.

This clonotype was recorded at least ten times. The chain joins TRBV20-1 to TRBJ2-7; D is unclear. V was shortened by 6 bases and J by 6 bases, with 12 bases between the two germline ends. CDR1 DFQATT and CDR2 SNEGSKA come from the germline V gene (reference sequence). The CDR3 runs 11 residues. The CDR3 loop is CSALVGTEQYF. The CDR3 region has the DNA TGCAGTGCGCTGGTAGGCACCGAGCAGTACTTC.

V usage is TRBV6-2 or TRBV6-3 and J usage is TRBJ2-5; D ambiguous. CDR3 length: 11 amino acids. Between the trimmed V and J ends, which lost 0 bases and 9 bases, there was a span of 5 bases. Per germline, CDR1 MNHEY and CDR2 SVGEGT. CDR3 coding DNA: TGTGCCAGCAGTTACTCCGAGGCCCAGTACTTC. It encodes CASSYSEAQYF.

This clonotype was observed a handful of times. A much larger clone differs by one base, so this may be a read error. This chain connects TRBV12-3 or TRBV12-4 to TRBJ2-7, with D possibly matching TRBD2 (6 bases). Trimming removed 6 bases at V and 7 bases at J, with 22 bases between. The CDR3 is made up of 15 amino acids. The CDR3 sequence is CASSRTGTSDNEQYF. In nucleotides, the CDR3 is TGTGCCAGCAGCCGAACCGGGACTTCTGACAATGAGCAGTACTTC.

The CDR3 spells CASSLYGQQPQHF. CDR3 DNA sequence: TGTGCCAGCAGCTTATACGGGCAGCAGCCCCAGCATTTT. The chain employs TRBV11-2 and TRBJ1-5, with no clear D. From germline, CDR1 is SGHAT and CDR2 FQNNGV. Trimming stripped 2 bases from V and 7 bases from J, with 9 bases between. The CDR3 sequence is 13 residues long.

This clonotype was observed a few times. Here the CDR3 DNA reads TGTGCCAGCAGCCAACGAAGAGAAACGGATACGCAGTATTTT. Translation gives CASSQRRETDTQYF. The chain has TRBV3-1 and TRBJ2-3; D call uncertain. V lost 2 bases to trimming and J lost 6 bases, with 12 bases between them. Germline CDR1 and CDR2: LGHDT and YNNKEL (reference sequence). This CDR3 is built from 14 residues.

This clonotype was counted at least ten times. This chain connects TRBV25-1 to TRBJ2-7; D perhaps matches TRBD1 (6 bases). This CDR3 spans 12 amino acids. Trimming took off 3 bases at V and 3 bases at J, with 6 bases between the two ends. Per germline, CDR1 MGHDK and CDR2 SYGVNS. The CDR3 region is CASSEGHYEQYF. CDR3 coding DNA: TGTGCCAGCAGTGAGGGACACTACGAGCAGTACTTC.

About this clonotype itself: This may be a read error, as it is one base from a much larger clone. The conserved final phenylalanine or tryptophan is absent from the CDR3, which likely points to a read error. The chain couples TRBV25-1 to TRBJ1-6; D uncertain. This CDR3 spans 15 amino acids. V was clipped by 0 bases and J by 1 base, with 4 bases between them. Per germline, CDR1 MGHDK and CDR2 SYGVNS. The CDR3 sequence is CASSEYSSYNSPLHL. DNA of the CDR3: TGTGCCAGCAGTGAATACAGTTCCTATAATTCACCCCTCCACCTT.

CDR3 amino acids: CASSSPGQVLYEQYF. CDR3 nucleotide sequence: TGTGCCAGCAGTTCACCGGGACAGGTCTTGTACGAGCAGTACTTC. The chain couples TRBV6-5 to TRBJ2-7; 8 nucleotides align to TRBD1. In germline, CDR1 is MNHEY, CDR2 SVGAGI. The CDR3 contains 15 residues. V gave up 4 bases and J gave up 4 bases; unmatched junction bases: 9.

The chain employs TRBV2 and TRBJ1-2; the D gene is possibly TRBD1 (5 bases). With 6 bases removed from V and 1 base from J, the gap between germline ends came to 15 bases. Germline CDR1 and CDR2: SNHLY and FYNNEI. This CDR3 has 15 amino acids. CDR3 residues: CASSYKQDRNYGYTF. DNA for the CDR3: TGTGCCAGCAGCTACAAACAGGATCGTAACTATGGCTACACCTTC.